One and the same sample provided the 23 T cell receptor beta chains below, sequenced in a study of neurological immune-mediated disorders (dated by TCRdb to the late 2010s). Receptors were amplified or captured by 5' RACE. Sequenced using an Illumina HiSeq 2500. TCRdb redid the processing of the public reads, applying fastp at Q25 and MiXCR, and retained in-frame beta chains. Rows are unified per CDR3 protein, each entry keeping the most common DNA and genes. The sample yields 78,000 or so distinct CDR3 sequences; less than 5.5% were counted once. The top ten hold less than 2.5% of the sample. The sample taken for sequencing was PBMCs. Every receptor here comes from a woman aged 25 to 39 with multiple sclerosis.

This clonotype has at least ten counts. The V gene is TRBV29-1, the J gene TRBJ2-5; 9 bases fit TRBD2. The V gene end was trimmed by 6 bases and the J gene end by 3 bases; junction bases not matched to a gene: 8. The CDR3 totals 14 residues. CDR1 is SQVTM and CDR2 is ANQGSEA in the germline V gene. The CDR3, as DNA: TGCAGCGTCCTCTCAGCGGGGGGAAAAGAGACCCAGTACTTC. Residues: CSVLSAGGKETQYF.

Ten or more counts support this clonotype. The V gene is TRBV10-3, the J gene TRBJ2-3, with TRBD1 matching 11 bases. The J segment lost 0 bases and the V segment lost 10 bases, leaving 6 bases of the junction unmatched. Germline values: CDR1 ENHRY, CDR2 SYGVKD. This CDR3 has 15 amino acids. The CDR3 bases are TGTGCCACCACCGGGACAGGGGGTAGCACAGATACGCAGTATTTT. Its protein product is CATTGTGGSTDTQYF.

This clonotype has a count of ten or more. This sequence joins TRBV20-1 and TRBJ2-7; 10 nucleotides align to TRBD1. Losses at the gene ends were 3 bases for V and 7 bases for J; bases not matched to a gene: 9. The CDR3 totals 14 residues. The germline V gene encodes CDR1 DFQATT and CDR2 SNEGSKA (reference sequence). The CDR3 here is CSASTGTGVREQYF. The CDR3 DNA follows: TGCAGTGCTAGCACCGGGACAGGGGTAAGAGAGCAGTACTTC.

This clonotype occurred a few times. In DNA form, the CDR3 reads TGTGCCAGCAGTTTAGCTGGGACTAGCGGGGGAACCGGGGAGCTGTTTTTT. Translation gives CASSLAGTSGGTGELFF. J is TRBJ2-2 and V is TRBV12-3 or TRBV12-4; TRBD2 matches at 14 bases. J was trimmed by 5 bases and V by 0 bases; bases with no gene match: 2. This CDR3 comprises 17 residues.

This clonotype qualifies as medium-sized. This chain connects TRBV12-3 or TRBV12-4 to TRBJ1-1; D gene unclear. V was trimmed by 9 bases and J by 1 base, leaving 9 bases between them. The CDR3 is made up of 12 amino acids. In DNA, the CDR3 is TGTGCCAGTTCGCGGGGGAACACTGAAGCTTTCTTT. Protein: CASSRGNTEAFF.

This clonotype was counted many times. The gene calls are TRBV6-5 and TRBJ1-2; TRBD1 aligns across 9 bases. V lost 6 bases and J lost 4; bases outside the gene matches: 0. Germline V gene lookup returns CDR1 MNHEY and CDR2 SVGAGI. The CDR3 totals 12 residues. In nucleotides, the CDR3 is TGTGCCAGCAGGGACAGGGGCTATGGCTACACCTTC. Translation gives CASRDRGYGYTF.

At least ten counts were recorded for this clonotype. The chain links TRBV5-1 to TRBJ2-3; 11 bases line up with TRBD2. V dropped 4 bases and J dropped 4; count of bases not matched to a gene: 8. CDR1 is SGHRS, CDR2 YFSETQ, per germline. CDR3 length equals 16 residues. In DNA form, the CDR3 reads TGCGCCAGCAGCGAGGTAGCGGGGGGGGTCCCAGATACGCAGTATTTT. Protein product: CASSEVAGGVPDTQYF.

This clonotype came up many times. The rearrangement uses TRBV5-1 and TRBJ2-2; the D gene is possibly TRBD1 (6 bases). Germline V CDR1 and CDR2: SGHRS, YFSETQ. The V gene lost 3 bases and the J gene lost 6 bases, with 9 bases spanning the gap. The CDR3 loop spans 13 amino acids. CDR3 amino acids: CASSWDIAGELFF. The DNA for the CDR3 is TGCGCCAGCAGCTGGGACATCGCCGGGGAGCTGTTTTTT.

A few counts support this clonotype. V gene TRBV2 combines with J gene TRBJ2-3; 9 bases line up with TRBD1. CDR1 is SNHLY, CDR2 FYNNEI, per germline. V lost 7 bases, J lost 4 bases, and 12 bases stayed unmatched. This CDR3 has 16 residues. The CDR3 region is CASIPGTGFLADTQYF. The CDR3, as DNA: TGTGCCAGCATACCCGGGACAGGGTTTTTAGCAGATACGCAGTATTTT. Using reference TRBV2 and TRBJ2-3 for the parts outside the CDR3, the full variable domain is EPEVTQTPSHQVTQMGQEVILRCVPISNHLYFYWYRQILGQKVEFLVSFYNNEISEKSEIFDDQFSVERPDGSNFTLKIRSTKLEDSAMYFCASIPGTGFLADTQYFGPGTRLTVL.

This clonotype was recorded a few times. J is TRBJ2-7 and V is TRBV20-1, with 14 bases fitting TRBD2. The CDR3 is 14 residues long. V was clipped by 6 bases and J by 4 bases; unmatched bases: 5. Germline V gene sequence: CDR1 DFQATT, CDR2 SNEGSKA (reference sequence). The CDR3 DNA follows: TGCAGTGCCCTAGGACTAGCGGGAGGTTACGAGCAGTACTTC. This codes for CSALGLAGGYEQYF.

The CDR3 spells CASSAELDTEAFF. CDR3 sequence (DNA): TGTGCCAGCAGCGCGGAATTGGACACTGAAGCTTTCTTT. V usage is TRBV7-6 and J usage is TRBJ1-1; D unclear. The CDR3 runs to 13 residues. Per the germline V gene, CDR1 is SGHVS and CDR2 is FNYEAQ. V dropped 5 bases and J dropped 3 bases, with 10 bases sitting between them.

This clonotype was recorded at least ten times. The chain employs TRBV29-1 and TRBJ2-5; TRBD1 matches 9 bases. With 6 bases clipped from V and 5 bases from J, the junction kept 7 bases outside the gene matches. Germline CDR1 reads SQVTM; CDR2 reads ANQGSEA. This CDR3 spans 13 amino acids. The CDR3 region has the DNA TGCAGCGTCGCTGGACAGGGGTTGGAGACCCAGTACTTC. This sequence encodes CSVAGQGLETQYF.

This clonotype came up many times. This rearrangement joins TRBV4-1 to TRBJ2-5; D might be TRBD2 (6 bases). The CDR3 extends over 13 amino acids. Trimming removed 3 bases from V and 5 bases from J, with 10 bases in between. The germline V gene encodes CDR1 MGHRA and CDR2 YSYEKL. This CDR3 is CASSHGGRETQYF. The CDR3 bases are TGCGCCAGCAGCCACGGAGGGCGGGAGACCCAGTACTTC.

V is TRBV7-8 and J is TRBJ2-7; 11 bases match TRBD1. The CDR3 runs 15 residues. The V segment lost 1 base and the J segment 3 bases; nucleotides outside the gene matches: 2. Germline-derived CDR1 and CDR2 are SGHVS and FQNEAQ. The CDR3, as DNA: TGTGCCAGCAGCTTAGGGACAGGGGGCGGCTACGAGCAGTACGTC. Translated, it gives CASSLGTGGGYEQYV.

In this sample, this clonotype turned up many times. The rearrangement uses TRBV5-1 and TRBJ2-5; D perhaps matches TRBD1 (6 bases). Trimming pared 0 bases from V and 1 base from J, leaving 7 bases between. The CDR3 length is 14 residues. CDR1 is SGHRS, CDR2 YFSETQ, per germline. The CDR3 protein is CASSLATGQETQYF. CDR3 DNA sequence: TGCGCCAGCAGCTTGGCGACAGGCCAAGAGACCCAGTACTTC.

This clonotype was seen ten or more times. V and J are TRBV20-1 and TRBJ1-1; D gene uncertain. Germline V lookup: CDR1 DFQATT, CDR2 SNEGSKA (reference sequence). V lost 6 bases, J lost 2 bases, and 16 bases lay in between. CDR3 length equals 14 residues. This CDR3 is CSAVLGRTNTEAFF. CDR3 sequence (DNA): TGCAGTGCCGTCCTTGGACGGACTAACACTGAAGCTTTCTTT.

This clonotype is labeled as medium-sized (0.01 to 0.1%). This chain uses TRBV20-1 with TRBJ1-1, with TRBD1 identical over 9 bases. The CDR3 totals 14 residues. Germline trimming cut 1 base from V and 3 bases from J; bases unmatched to any gene: 3. Germline CDR1 reads DFQATT; CDR2 reads SNEGSKA (reference sequence). This CDR3 reads CSARGGQGDTEAFF. The DNA for the CDR3 is TGCAGTGCTAGAGGGGGACAGGGAGACACTGAAGCTTTCTTT.

This clonotype was detected ten times or more. This chain connects TRBV20-1 to TRBJ2-3; D is possibly TRBD2 (6 bases). Trimming removed 5 bases from V and 0 bases from J, with 12 bases in between. The CDR3 covers 14 residues. Germline V lookup: CDR1 DFQATT, CDR2 SNEGSKA (reference sequence). The CDR3 spells CSASDGGSTDTQYF. The CDR3 coding sequence is TGCAGTGCTTCGGACGGGGGTAGCACAGATACGCAGTATTTT.

This clonotype was found many times. The chain is built from TRBV6-5 and TRBJ1-2, with a possible D match to TRBD1 (5 bases). Germline V gene lookup returns CDR1 MNHEY and CDR2 SVGAGI. CDR3 length: 14 amino acids. V shed 10 bases and J shed 1 base, with 16 bases lying between them. CDR3 sequence (DNA): TGTGCCACCAAGGCCGGGACCGTTAACTATGGCTACACCTTC. Translated: CATKAGTVNYGYTF.

Of note for this clonotype: A much larger clone is a single base away; this may be a read error. The V gene is TRBV27, the J gene TRBJ2-7; D gene unclear. Trimming stripped 6 bases from V and 0 bases from J, with 12 bases between. Germline-derived CDR1 and CDR2 are MNHEY and SMNVEV (reference sequence). This CDR3 is built from 14 residues. The CDR3 DNA follows: TGTGCCAGCAGAGACCTAAGAAGCTCCTACGAGCAGTACTTC. This sequence encodes CASRDLRSSYEQYF.

There are many counts of this clonotype. The chain recombines TRBV11-3 with TRBJ2-2; D remains unclear. This CDR3 is 13 amino acids long. With 5 bases removed from V and 6 bases from J, the gap between germline ends came to 10 bases. CDR1 is SGHNT and CDR2 is YENEEA in the germline V gene. The CDR3 sequence is CASSLNIAGELFF. CDR3 nucleotide sequence: TGTGCCAGCAGCCTCAACATCGCCGGGGAGCTGTTTTTT.

As for this clonotype: This may come from a read error, since a much larger clone is one base off. The genes are TRBV10-3 and TRBJ2-3, with 8 bases identical to TRBD2. The germline gives CDR1 ENHRY, CDR2 SYGVKD. Germline trimming cut 9 bases from V and 0 bases from J; bases unmatched to any gene: 5. The CDR3 is made up of 14 amino acids. The CDR3 region is CAIYPSGSTDTQYF. The CDR3 DNA reads TGTGCCATTTATCCTAGCGGGAGCACAGATACGCAGTATTTT.

This clonotype showed up many times. The chain is built from TRBV12-3 or TRBV12-4 and TRBJ2-1, with D perhaps matching TRBD2 (5 bases). Trimming pared 3 bases from V and 3 bases from J, leaving 15 bases between. CDR3 length: 16 residues. CDR3: CASSLIWTGNYNEQFF. The CDR3 coding sequence is TGTGCCAGCAGTTTGATCTGGACTGGAAACTACAATGAGCAGTTCTTC.